Reported below is one T cell receptor beta chain. The CDR3 length is 10 residues. Trimming left V 5 bases short and J 15 bases short, with 14 bases between. The V gene's germline CDR1 is DFQATT and CDR2 SNEGSKA (reference sequence). Enrolment of Seattle patients took place during active infection, and they were followed longitudinally. The source of the sample is a study of blood T cell repertoires in COVID-19. Study context: PBMCs, B-cell-depleted T cells, or T cells were the source of the cDNA or gDNA that made up the material.

As processed by the authors: The assay estimated nucleated cells by amplifying reference gene primers. TCRdb keeps only in-frame clones here, not all; method: immunoSEQ multiplex PCR. Clone size and V and J calls were adopted from that table, with D and trimming inferred from the DNA. This table has 250,000 to 300,000 clones, about nine tenths appearing once. This receptor was taken from a woman aged 25 to 39 with COVID-19, enrolled during active disease. Sequenced input: peripheral blood. The genes are TRBV20-1 and TRBJ2-4; TRBD1 might be the D (7 bases). The CDR3 is CSASGTAGYF. The CDR3 region has the DNA TGCAGTGCTTCCGGGACAGCGGGGTACTTC.